The 5 T cell receptor beta chains below come from one sample, sequenced in a study of cytomegalovirus exposure and HLA in healthy donors. Primers included in the PCR were 60 Vbeta and 13 Jbeta primers. Method: immunoSEQ multiplex PCR; TCRdb's copy keeps in-frame clones and lacks some. This table has some 70,000 clones, more than 75% appearing once. The sample was PBMCs. These TCRs come from a man younger than 30 in good health and CMV-seropositive.

The chain employs TRBV10-2 and TRBJ2-3, with D maybe TRBD1 (6 bases). The V gene lost 9 bases and the J gene lost 3 bases, with 13 bases spanning the gap. The CDR3 consists of 13 residues. In germline, CDR1 is WSHSY, CDR2 SAAADI. In DNA form, the CDR3 reads TGCGCCAGTACGGCCAGGGGTACAGATACGCAGTATTTT. Amino acids: CASTARGTDTQYF.

The chain couples TRBV7-7 to TRBJ2-2, with D possibly matching TRBD2 (6 bases). Between the trimmed V and J ends, which lost 0 bases and 3 bases, there was a span of 11 bases. The CDR3 loop spans 16 amino acids. Germline V gives CDR1 SSHAT, CDR2 FNYEAQ (reference sequence). The CDR3 loop is CASSLAQPGDTGELFF. DNA of the CDR3: TGTGCCAGCAGCTTAGCTCAGCCGGGGGACACCGGGGAGCTGTTTTTT.

The sample holds a few counts of this clone. This chain joins TRBV6-4 and TRBJ2-1, with 7 bases fitting TRBD1. This CDR3 is built from 16 residues. V shed 5 bases and J 2 bases; nucleotides not matched to a gene: 9. The germline gives CDR1 MRHNA, CDR2 SNTAGT. This CDR3 reads CASSPSLDRPYNEQFF. The CDR3 bases are TGTGCCAGCAGTCCGAGTCTGGACAGGCCCTACAATGAGCAGTTCTTC.

This clone was counted once. This chain uses TRBV28 with TRBJ2-7; D is perhaps TRBD2 (7 bases). The CDR3 is made up of 14 amino acids. The germline V gene encodes CDR1 MDHEN and CDR2 SYDVKM. V was clipped by 2 bases and J by 3 bases, with 11 bases between them. The CDR3 spells CASSLGGADYEQYF. In nucleotides, the CDR3 is TGTGCCAGCAGTTTAGGGGGGGCCGACTACGAGCAGTACTTC.

J is TRBJ2-1 and V is TRBV9; D possibly corresponds to TRBD2 (6 bases). The CDR3 covers 17 residues. The germline V and J ends were trimmed by 0 bases and 1 base, with 14 bases remaining between them. Germline V gene lookup returns CDR1 SGDLS and CDR2 YYNGEE. CDR3 DNA: TGTGCCAGCAGCGTAGGGGGCGGGGACGTATCCTACAATGAGCAGTTCTTC. It translates to CASSVGGGDVSYNEQFF.